This T cell receptor beta chain is from a study of identical twins. Looked up from germline, CDR1 is WNHNN and CDR2 is SYGVQD (reference sequence). The CDR3 has 14 amino acids. V lost 7 bases, J lost 0 bases, and 13 bases lay in between. One entry per CDR3 protein, called by TCRdb with MiXCR from the 5' RACE reads. The sample holds roughly 500,000 distinct CDR3 sequences; approximately 22% are singletons and the top ten take about 0.91%. Note on this clonotype: Its target is unknown.

Regarding the study as a whole: The models gave estimates that fell short of the out-of-frame TCR alpha sharing seen in monozygotic twins.

These same data were also listed under a study on T cells expressing NK-cell markers. That report adds: Of the CD8+ T cells in six donors, about 1.0-7.0% belonged to dominant NKG2C+ clonotypes. There were a handful of donors in whom these clonotypes also led the CD3+CD56-NKG2C+ fraction.

Sequenced sample: CD4+ T cells sorted from blood. This sequence was found in a woman aged 18-29 years in good health. The V and J genes are TRBV10-1 and TRBJ2-7; possibly TRBD2 for D (5 bases). This CDR3 is CASKASPSSYEQYF. The CDR3 DNA reads as TGCGCCAGCAAAGCTAGCCCTAGCTCCTACGAGCAGTACTTC.